These T cell receptor beta chains were read from a single sample in a study of PD-1 blockade in classical Hodgkin lymphoma. Repertoires were generated with immunoSEQ multiplex PCR, while TCRdb's copy carries only in-frame clones and drops some. The sample consists of approximately 19,000 clones, about 76% of them appearing once. The sample consisted of peripheral blood mononuclear cells (PBMCs), taken before the second cycle of nivolumab. These receptor sequences come from a human donor with classical Hodgkin lymphoma. Each CDR3 is given with its conserved first and last residue.

V gene: TRBV9
J gene: TRBJ1-4
CDR3 protein: CASSAGVNEKLFF

V gene: TRBV6-1
J gene: TRBJ2-4
CDR3 protein: CAGGDSSKNIQYF

V gene: TRBV2
J gene: TRBJ1-6
CDR3 protein: CASSFDRRNSPLHF

V gene: TRBV5-1
J gene: TRBJ1-1
CDR3 protein: CASSGGAEAFF

V gene: TRBV5-1
J gene: TRBJ2-7
CDR3 protein: CASSLGPGKSEWSYEQYF

V gene: TRBV7-2
J gene: TRBJ2-3
CDR3 protein: CASSLALGFIRGDTQYF

V gene: TRBV10-3
J gene: TRBJ1-1
CDR3 protein: CAIRDPKGGTEAFF

V gene: TRBV6-6
J gene: TRBJ2-7
CDR3 protein: CASALLGEGPNEQYF

V gene: TRBV7-6
J gene: TRBJ1-5
CDR3 protein: CASSLGTNQPQHF

V gene: TRBV5-1
J gene: TRBJ2-7
CDR3 protein: CASSDGGFFSSYEQYF

V gene: TRBV19
J gene: TRBJ2-3
CDR3 protein: CASSIFLGQGATDTQYF

V gene: TRBV27
J gene: TRBJ2-6
CDR3 protein: CASTTGSPSGANVLTF

V gene: TRBV7-2
J gene: TRBJ1-2
CDR3 protein: CASSSLTGGWGGYTF

V gene: TRBV6-5
J gene: TRBJ1-1
CDR3 protein: CASSSQGSTAEAFF

V gene: TRBV11-2
J gene: TRBJ2-7
CDR3 protein: CASSLLRDYEQYF

V gene: TRBV29-1
J gene: TRBJ2-5
CDR3 protein: CSGRQANPTETQYF

V gene: TRBV7-8
J gene: TRBJ2-2
CDR3 protein: CASSLVVNTGELFF

V gene: TRBV11-2
J gene: TRBJ2-2
CDR3 protein: CASSFRLAGTGGELFF

V gene: TRBV6-5
J gene: TRBJ2-7
CDR3 protein: CASTKNRDGPYEQYF

V gene: TRBV14
J gene: TRBJ1-1
CDR3 protein: CASSQVDRGTEAFF

V gene: TRBV28
J gene: TRBJ1-2
CDR3 protein: CASSLSANYGYTF

V gene: TRBV7-3
J gene: TRBJ2-1
CDR3 protein: CASSLTLIAGGHNEQFF

V gene: TRBV14
J gene: TRBJ2-2
CDR3 protein: CASSHFYGELFF

V gene: TRBV13
J gene: TRBJ2-7
CDR3 protein: CASSLLEENLRNEQYF

V gene: TRBV4-3
J gene: TRBJ2-1
CDR3 protein: CASSQEGEGNEQFF

V gene: TRBV30
J gene: TRBJ1-2
CDR3 protein: CAWSVITQYGYTF

V gene: TRBV7-8
J gene: TRBJ1-5
CDR3 protein: CASSLGTAVYYSNQPQHF

V gene: TRBV7-2
J gene: TRBJ1-1
CDR3 protein: CASSSLAGAVEAFF

V gene: TRBV28
J gene: TRBJ2-2
CDR3 protein: CASSPNTGELFF

V gene: TRBV7-2
J gene: TRBJ2-5
CDR3 protein: CASSPRGTGAWTQYF

V gene: TRBV4-2
J gene: TRBJ1-4
CDR3 protein: CASSQDHRGGLSNEKLFF

V gene: TRBV30
J gene: TRBJ2-7
CDR3 protein: CAWSLGQGDHEQYF

V gene: TRBV19
J gene: TRBJ1-1
CDR3 protein: CASSRGGGTEAFF

V gene: TRBV18
J gene: TRBJ2-1
CDR3 protein: CASSYRSARLDNEQFF

V gene: TRBV5-4
J gene: TRBJ1-5
CDR3 protein: CASSLSPNQPQHF

V gene: TRBV10-1
J gene: TRBJ2-7
CDR3 protein: CASSESLTGSLYF

V gene: TRBV18
J gene: TRBJ2-1
CDR3 protein: CASSRYPGAYNEQFF